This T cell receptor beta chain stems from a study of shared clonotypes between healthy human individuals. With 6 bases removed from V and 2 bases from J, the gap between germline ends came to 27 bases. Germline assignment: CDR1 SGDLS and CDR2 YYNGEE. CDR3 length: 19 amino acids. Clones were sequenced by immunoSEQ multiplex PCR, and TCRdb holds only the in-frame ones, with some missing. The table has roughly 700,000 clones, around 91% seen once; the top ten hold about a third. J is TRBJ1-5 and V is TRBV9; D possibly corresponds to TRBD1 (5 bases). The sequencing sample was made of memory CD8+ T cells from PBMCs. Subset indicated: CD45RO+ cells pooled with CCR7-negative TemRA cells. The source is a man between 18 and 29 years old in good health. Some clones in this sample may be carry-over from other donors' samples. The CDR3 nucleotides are TGTGCCAGCATTCCGATGGATTATGGGAGGGGAGGCGGCAATCAGCCCCAGCATTTT. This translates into CASIPMDYGRGGGNQPQHF.